This record covers a single T cell receptor (beta chain). Its antigen specificity is not known. The record has no base qualities; no much larger clone is one base away. The treatment or condition label corresponds to: live attenuated yellow fever vaccine strain. At each blood-draw timepoint, two biological replicates of bulk PBMCs were obtained. PBMCs were isolated from peripheral blood using a standard Ficoll-Paque protocol. TriZol was used to extract RNA from bulk PBMCs, from CD4 and CD8 fractions, and from dextramer-positive and dextramer-negative fractions. The sample comes from a study of T cells after yellow fever vaccination (dated 2019 in TCRdb). Turning to the overall study: Libraries from fractions with low cell numbers were prepared with the SMART-Seq v4 Ultra Low Input RNA kit. To follow T-cell clones before and after primary and booster YFV17D yellow fever vaccination, bulk TCR alpha and beta repertoires were sequenced over time. Two healthy male donors, one aged 18 to 30 and one aged 30 to 40 years, made up the cohort. Blood was drawn at multiple timepoints before and after primary and secondary immunization, with bulk PBMC replicates and cell subsets isolated.

The paper's findings and limits, for the study overall: Computational filtering was required because FACS-sorted repertoires could contain abundant contaminating clonotypes from the bulk population. After the booster, most clones that had expanded after primary vaccination were detected again (roughly 96% of CD4 and around nine tenths of CD8), suggesting broad maintenance of memory. A small share of clonotypes was detected in both CD4 and CD8 compartments, with the overlap likely arising from convergent recombination. The secondary T-cell response was weaker than the primary response but faster, peaking on day 5 instead of day 15. Because only two donors were included in the study, the extent to which the findings can be generalized is limited.

The instrument was an Illumina NovaSeq 6000. Synthesis of TCR cDNA relied on 5'RACE template switching, a step that introduced a universal primer site along with unique molecular identifiers. cDNA synthesis was primed from both the TCR alpha and TCR beta constant segments. Library amplification used two PCR steps, and the second PCR step added sample barcodes and sequencing adapters. Libraries were sequenced on Illumina HiSeq 2500 (2x100 bp) or NovaSeq (2x150 bp). Under the source paper's analysis protocol: MIGEC handled demultiplexing of reads and collapsing into UMI consensus sequences, while MiXCR performed V(D)J alignment. Clonotypes responding to the vaccine were identified with edgeR on replicate PBMC samples, with the criteria of FDR below 0.01 and a log2 fold change above 5 up to day 15. CD4 or CD8 identity was assigned to each bulk clonotype according to whether the clonotype was present at higher abundance in the sequenced CD4 repertoire or the sequenced CD8 repertoire. TCRdb handled the public reads itself, with Q25 trimming in fastp and clone calling in MiXCR, and kept productive beta chains. Rows are unified per CDR3 protein, each entry keeping the most common DNA and genes. None of the V and J calls come from the authors' own analysis; TCRdb made them. Counted in this sample were some 300,000 distinct CDR3 sequences; 3% to 4.5% of them appeared once. The ten largest clones add up to around a quarter of the sample.

The receptor's source is a young man who received the YFV17D yellow fever vaccine. The material was PBMCs, obtained on the day of the yellow fever booster vaccination.

The DNA sequence is as follows: TGTGCCAGCAGCCCGAGCCCCTCGGGGGAAAAACTGTTTTTT. This yields the protein CASSPSPSGEKLFF. The rearrangement combines TRBV9 with TRBJ1-4; no D segment can be confidently identified. From a lookup of the germline V gene, CDR1 and CDR2 are SGDLS and YYNGEE. Its CDR3 holds 14 amino acids, cysteine through phenylalanine. Left in the record is the CDR3 DNA by itself, 42 bases read in frame from the first base. V is clipped by 4 bases and J by 8 bases, and the sequence between their germline boundaries is 15 bases long.